One and the same sample provided the 16 T cell receptor beta chains below, sequenced in a study of T cells in Graves' hyperthyroidism and ophthalmopathy. Regions amplified from RNA transcripts were the TCR beta CDR3 regions. Using the HTBI primer set, a first-round RT-PCR was run on the TCR CDR3. TCRdb reanalysed the multiplex PCR reads using MiXCR and keeps one entry per CDR3 protein. The top ten hold 47% of the sample, which has hundreds of thousands of distinct CDR3 sequences, around 20% seen once. Sequences were obtained from blood. Every receptor here comes from a man aged 40-49 years with Graves' ophthalmopathy.

Many counts were recorded for this clonotype. This chain links TRBV20-1 with TRBJ1-5; no clear D. V was cut by 0 bases and J by 5 bases, with 14 bases left in between. Germline CDR1 DFQATT, CDR2 SNEGSKA (reference sequence). This CDR3 spans 15 amino acids. CDR3: CSARDQEVLHQPQHF. CDR3 DNA sequence: TGCAGTGCTAGAGATCAGGAGGTCTTACATCAGCCCCAGCATTTT.

This clonotype was seen at least ten times. V gene TRBV11-2 combines with J gene TRBJ2-7; D might be TRBD1 (5 bases). V lost 1 base and J lost 6, with 10 bases in between. This CDR3 is 13 amino acids long. Per germline, CDR1 SGHAT and CDR2 FQNNGV. The CDR3 loop reads CASSLVRVSEQYF. In nucleotides, the CDR3 is TGTGCCAGCAGCTTAGTCAGGGTCTCCGAGCAGTACTTC.

This clonotype was observed at least ten times. The chain carries TRBV18 and TRBJ1-2; TRBD1 aligns across 9 bases. This CDR3 has 13 residues. The V gene end was trimmed by 5 bases and the J gene end by 7 bases; junction bases not matched to a gene: 5. The germline V gene encodes CDR1 KGHSH and CDR2 LQKENI. CDR3: CASSSRQGVGYTF. The CDR3, as DNA: TGTGCCAGCTCATCCAGACAGGGGGTTGGCTACACCTTC.

This chain uses TRBV5-5 with TRBJ1-1, with unresolved D. Germline CDR1 reads SGHKS; CDR2 reads YYEKEE (reference sequence). This CDR3 comprises 14 residues. V lost 0 bases and J 3 bases, leaving 9 bases between the germline ends. CDR3 loop: CASSLARFDTEAFF. CDR3 in DNA: TGTGCCAGCAGCTTGGCCCGGTTCGACACTGAAGCTTTCTTT. Full variable domain (rest looked up from reference TRBV5-5 and TRBJ1-1): DAGVTQSPTHLIKTRGQQVTLRCSPISGHKSVSWYQQVLGQGPQFIFQYYEKEERGRGNFPDRFSARQFPNYSSELNVNALLLGDSALYLCASSLARFDTEAFFGQGTRLTVV.

This clonotype occurred once. A much more abundant neighbour one base away suggests this may be a read error. The rearrangement joins TRBV6-5 to TRBJ2-1; TRBD1 matches 7 bases. From germline, CDR1 is MNHEY and CDR2 SVGAGI. The trim removed 0 bases at V and 4 bases at J, leaving 3 bases unmatched. The CDR3 runs to 15 residues. The CDR3 nucleotides are TGTGCCAGCAGTTACTCAGAGACAGGGTACAATGAGCAGTTCTTC. It translates to CASSYSETGYNEQFF.

This clonotype was seen repeatedly, ten times or more. The gene calls are TRBV6-5 and TRBJ1-2; D remains ambiguous. Trimming removed 0 bases at V and 6 bases at J, with 11 bases between. This CDR3 comprises 14 residues. The germline gives CDR1 MNHEY, CDR2 SVGAGI. CDR3 region: CASSYSKGTDGYTF. As DNA, the CDR3 is TGTGCCAGCAGTTACTCGAAAGGAACGGATGGCTACACCTTC.

The V gene is TRBV2, the J gene TRBJ2-1; no definite D call. CDR3 size: 13 residues. The V and J ends lost 2 bases and 5 bases respectively, with 7 bases between them. Germline V gives CDR1 SNHLY, CDR2 FYNNEI. CDR3 protein: CASSEQANNEQFF. CDR3 DNA sequence: TGTGCCAGCAGTGAACAGGCTAACAATGAGCAGTTCTTC.

This clonotype was counted at least ten times. The chain couples TRBV7-9 to TRBJ2-3; 8 bases fit TRBD2. The CDR3 contains 13 residues. Germline V lookup: CDR1 SEHNR, CDR2 FQNEAQ (reference sequence). Unmatched junction bases numbered 6, after V lost 8 bases and J lost 5 bases. This chain's CDR3 is CASGQAGGDTQYF. In nucleotides, the CDR3 is TGTGCCAGCGGGCAGGCGGGAGGAGATACGCAGTATTTT.

This clonotype came up many times. The rearrangement joins TRBV11-2 to TRBJ2-1, with D possibly TRBD2 on 6 matching bases. Germline CDR1 reads SGHAT; CDR2 reads FQNNGV. This CDR3 comprises 13 residues. Trimming stripped 5 bases from V and 9 bases from J, with 14 bases between. The CDR3 loop is CASSASYGGEQFF. As DNA, the CDR3 is TGTGCCAGCAGCGCTAGCTACGGGGGTGAGCAGTTCTTC.

This clonotype was seen a handful of times. J is TRBJ1-6 and V is TRBV3-1; 9 nucleotides match TRBD1. Germline lookup yields CDR1 LGHDT and CDR2 YNNKEL (reference sequence). There are 15 residues in the CDR3. After removal of 4 bases from V and 14 bases from J, the junction contained 12 bases not matched to a gene. CDR3 DNA: TGTGCCAGCAGCCGCCAACAGGGGGCCCGCGGGGCCCTCCACTTT. This gives the protein CASSRQQGARGALHF. Drawing the rest from reference TRBV3-1 and TRBJ1-6, the complete variable domain is DTAVSQTPKYLVTQMGNDKSIKCEQNLGHDTMYWYKQDSKKFLKIMFSYNNKELIINETVPNRFSPKSPDKAHLNLHINSLELGDSAVYFCASSRQQGARGALHFGNGTRLTVT.

This clonotype came up many times. The chain combines TRBV3-1 with TRBJ2-3; D not certain. CDR1 and CDR2 from the germline V gene are LGHDT and YNNKEL (reference sequence). V lost 0 bases and J lost 8, with 9 bases in between. The CDR3 runs 13 residues. CDR3 residues: CASSQDLLPTQYF. The DNA of the CDR3 is TGTGCCAGCAGCCAAGATCTGTTGCCTACGCAGTATTTT.

This clonotype has ten or more counts. This chain uses TRBV7-9 with TRBJ1-1; D gene unclear. CDR3 length: 13 amino acids. The V gene's germline CDR1 is SEHNR and CDR2 FQNEAQ (reference sequence). V was cut by 3 bases and J by 4 bases, with 9 bases left in between. CDR3 nucleotides: TGTGCCAGCAGCTTGGAGTGGGGCACTGAAGCTTTCTTT. It is translated as CASSLEWGTEAFF.

This clonotype was counted at least ten times. The DNA of the CDR3 is TGTGCCAGCAGCCAAGATCTCGTTGCGCGGCAGTATTTT. This sequence encodes CASSQDLVARQYF. The chain recombines TRBV3-1 with TRBJ2-3; no clear D. V gave up 0 bases and J gave up 11 bases, with 12 bases separating them. The CDR3 length is 13 residues. Germline values: CDR1 LGHDT, CDR2 YNNKEL (reference sequence).

This clonotype was counted at least ten times. This sequence joins TRBV6-1 and TRBJ2-7; 9 positions match TRBD2. This CDR3 region has 16 residues. V shed 6 bases, J shed 0 bases, and the junction held 9 bases outside the gene matches. The germline gives CDR1 MNHNS, CDR2 SASEGT. The CDR3: CASSRSVAGVSYEQYF. CDR3 nucleotides: TGTGCCAGCAGCCGCTCCGTAGCGGGAGTCTCCTACGAGCAGTACTTC.

This clonotype has a count of ten or more. V and J are TRBV20-1 and TRBJ2-7; the D is unclear. The germline CDR1 and CDR2 sequences are DFQATT and SNEGSKA (reference sequence). The V end was cut by 2 bases, the J end by 2 bases, with 7 bases between. The CDR3 consists of 12 residues. The CDR3 protein is CSARKGPYEQYF. CDR3 in DNA: TGCAGTGCTAGAAAAGGGCCCTACGAGCAGTACTTC.

This clonotype was counted ten times or more. The rearrangement joins TRBV6-1 to TRBJ1-2; D gene unclear. CDR3 size: 14 residues. Trimming pared 5 bases from V and 2 bases from J, leaving 12 bases between. Looked up from germline, CDR1 is MNHNS and CDR2 is SASEGT. The DNA for the CDR3 is TGTGCCAGCAGTCAACACGGACCCAACTATGGCTACACCTTC. It specifies CASSQHGPNYGYTF.